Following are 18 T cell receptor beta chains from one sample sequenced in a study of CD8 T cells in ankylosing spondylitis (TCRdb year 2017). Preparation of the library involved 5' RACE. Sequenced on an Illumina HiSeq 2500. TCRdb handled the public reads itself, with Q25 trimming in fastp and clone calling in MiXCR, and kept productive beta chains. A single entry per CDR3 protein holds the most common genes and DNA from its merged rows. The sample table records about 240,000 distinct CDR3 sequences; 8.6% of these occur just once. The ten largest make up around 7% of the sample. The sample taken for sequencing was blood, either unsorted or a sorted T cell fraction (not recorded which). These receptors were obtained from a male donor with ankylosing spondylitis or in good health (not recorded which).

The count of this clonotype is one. CDR3: CASSLGPGLRRAMNTEAFF. The CDR3 coding sequence is TGCGCCAGCAGCTTGGGGCCGGGGCTGAGACGAGCGATGAACACTGAAGCTTTCTTT. The genes are TRBV5-1 and TRBJ1-1, with D tentatively TRBD1 (5 bases). This CDR3 is 19 amino acids long. Trimming took off 0 bases at V and 0 bases at J, with 21 bases between the two ends. Germline V lookup: CDR1 SGHRS, CDR2 YFSETQ.

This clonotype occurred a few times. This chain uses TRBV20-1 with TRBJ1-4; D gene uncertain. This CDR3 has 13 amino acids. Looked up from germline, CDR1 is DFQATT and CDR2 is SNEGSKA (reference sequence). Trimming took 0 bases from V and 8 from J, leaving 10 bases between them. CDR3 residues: CSARDPSLEKLFF. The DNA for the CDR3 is TGCAGTGCTAGAGATCCGAGCTTGGAAAAACTGTTTTTT.

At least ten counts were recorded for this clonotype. CDR3 in DNA: TGTGCCAGCAGTTACCGGCGGGGCTCCTACGAGCAGTACTTC. It codes for CASSYRRGSYEQYF. V usage is TRBV6-5 and J usage is TRBJ2-7; a possible D gene is TRBD2 (6 bases). CDR3 length: 14 residues. The ends were cut back, 2 bases at V and 0 bases at J, with 8 bases in the middle. Germline loops: CDR1 MNHEY, CDR2 SVGAGI.

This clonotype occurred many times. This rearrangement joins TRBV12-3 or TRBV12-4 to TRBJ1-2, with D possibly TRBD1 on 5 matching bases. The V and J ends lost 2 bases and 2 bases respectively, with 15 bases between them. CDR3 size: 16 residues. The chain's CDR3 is CASSLLISSGNYGYTF. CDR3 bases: TGTGCCAGCAGTTTATTAATATCCTCAGGGAACTATGGCTACACCTTC.

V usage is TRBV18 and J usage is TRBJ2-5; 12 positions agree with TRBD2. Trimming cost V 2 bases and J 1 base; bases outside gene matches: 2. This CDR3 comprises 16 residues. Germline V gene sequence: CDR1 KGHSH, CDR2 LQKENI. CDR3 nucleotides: TGTGCCAGCTCACCAGCGACTAGCGGGGGCCAAGAGACCCAGTACTTC. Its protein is CASSPATSGGQETQYF.

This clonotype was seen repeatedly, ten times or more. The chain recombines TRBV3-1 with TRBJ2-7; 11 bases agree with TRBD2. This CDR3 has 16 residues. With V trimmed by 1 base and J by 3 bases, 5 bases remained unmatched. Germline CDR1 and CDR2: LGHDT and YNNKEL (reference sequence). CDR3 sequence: CASSQGTSGRDYEQYF. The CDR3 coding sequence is TGTGCCAGCAGCCAAGGAACTAGCGGGAGAGACTACGAGCAGTACTTC.

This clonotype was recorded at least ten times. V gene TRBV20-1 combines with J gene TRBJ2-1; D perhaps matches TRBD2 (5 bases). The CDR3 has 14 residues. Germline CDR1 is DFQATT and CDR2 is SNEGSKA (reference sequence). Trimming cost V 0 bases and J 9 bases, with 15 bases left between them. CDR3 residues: CSARDFRRQTEQFF. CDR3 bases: TGCAGTGCTAGAGATTTCCGGAGGCAGACTGAGCAGTTCTTC.

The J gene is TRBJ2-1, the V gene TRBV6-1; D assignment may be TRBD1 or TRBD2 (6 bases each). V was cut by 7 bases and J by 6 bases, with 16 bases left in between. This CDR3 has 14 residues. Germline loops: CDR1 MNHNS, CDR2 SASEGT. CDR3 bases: TGTGCCAGCACCCCCTCCGGGGGCTCCAATGAGCAGTTCTTC. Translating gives CASTPSGGSNEQFF.

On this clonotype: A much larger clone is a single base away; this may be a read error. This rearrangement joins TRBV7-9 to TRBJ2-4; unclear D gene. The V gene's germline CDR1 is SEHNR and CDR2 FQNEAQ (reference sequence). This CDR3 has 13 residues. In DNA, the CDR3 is TGTGCCAGCAGCTTGTTAGCCAAAAACGTTCAGTACTTC. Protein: CASSLLAKNVQYF.

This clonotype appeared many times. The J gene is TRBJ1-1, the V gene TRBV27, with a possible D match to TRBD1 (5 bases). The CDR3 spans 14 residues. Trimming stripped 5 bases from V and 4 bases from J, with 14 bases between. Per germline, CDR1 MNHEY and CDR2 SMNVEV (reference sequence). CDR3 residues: CASSHDPGGTEAFF. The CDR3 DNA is TGTGCCAGCAGTCACGACCCGGGGGGCACTGAAGCTTTCTTT.

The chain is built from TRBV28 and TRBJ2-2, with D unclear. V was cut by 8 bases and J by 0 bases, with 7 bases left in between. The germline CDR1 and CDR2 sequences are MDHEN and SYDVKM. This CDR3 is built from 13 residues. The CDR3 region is CASVLANTGELFF. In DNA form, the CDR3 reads TGTGCCAGCGTACTCGCGAACACCGGGGAGCTGTTTTTT.

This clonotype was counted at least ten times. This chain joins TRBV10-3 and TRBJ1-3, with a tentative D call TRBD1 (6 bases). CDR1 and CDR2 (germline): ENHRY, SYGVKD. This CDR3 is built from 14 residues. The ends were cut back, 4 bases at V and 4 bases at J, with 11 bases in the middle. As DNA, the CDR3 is TGTGCCATCAGTGGGACAGATCAAGGAAACACCATATATTTT. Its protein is CAISGTDQGNTIYF.

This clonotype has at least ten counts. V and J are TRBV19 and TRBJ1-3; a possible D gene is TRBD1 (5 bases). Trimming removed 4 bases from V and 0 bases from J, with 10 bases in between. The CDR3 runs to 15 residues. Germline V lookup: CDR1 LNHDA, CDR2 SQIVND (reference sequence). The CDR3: CASSTTVSSGNTIYF. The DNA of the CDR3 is TGTGCCAGTAGTACGACAGTGAGCTCTGGAAACACCATATATTTT.

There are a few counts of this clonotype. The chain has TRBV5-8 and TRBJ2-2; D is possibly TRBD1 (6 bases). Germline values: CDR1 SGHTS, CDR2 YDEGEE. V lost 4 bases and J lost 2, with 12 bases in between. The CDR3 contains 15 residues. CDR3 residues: CASSAGQINTGELFF. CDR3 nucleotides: TGTGCCAGCAGCGCAGGACAGATAAACACCGGGGAGCTGTTTTTT.

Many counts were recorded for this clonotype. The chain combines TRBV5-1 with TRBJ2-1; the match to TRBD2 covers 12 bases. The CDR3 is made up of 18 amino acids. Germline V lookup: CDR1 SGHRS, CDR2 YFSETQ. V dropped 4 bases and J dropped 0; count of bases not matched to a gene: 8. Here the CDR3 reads CASSPPTSGGSSYNEQFF. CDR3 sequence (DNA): TGCGCCAGCAGCCCCCCGACTAGCGGGGGAAGCTCCTACAATGAGCAGTTCTTC.

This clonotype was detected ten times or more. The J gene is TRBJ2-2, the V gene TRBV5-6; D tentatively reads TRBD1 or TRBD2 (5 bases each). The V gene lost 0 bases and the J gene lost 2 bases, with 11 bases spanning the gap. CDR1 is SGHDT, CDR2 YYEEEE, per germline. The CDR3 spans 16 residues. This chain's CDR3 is CASSLEGTSNTGELFF. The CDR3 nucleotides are TGTGCCAGCAGCTTGGAGGGGACCTCTAACACCGGGGAGCTGTTTTTT. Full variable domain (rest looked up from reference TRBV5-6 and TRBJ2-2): DAGVTQSPTHLIKTRGQQVTLRCSPKSGHDTVSWYQQALGQGPQFIFQYYEEEERQRGNFPDRFSGHQFPNYSSELNVNALLLGDSALYLCASSLEGTSNTGELFFGEGSRLTVL.

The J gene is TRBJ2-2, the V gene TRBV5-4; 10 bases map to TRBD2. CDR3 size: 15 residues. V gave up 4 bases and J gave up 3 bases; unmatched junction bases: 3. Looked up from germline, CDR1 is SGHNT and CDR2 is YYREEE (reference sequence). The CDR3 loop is CASSRGLADTGELFF. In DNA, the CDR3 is TGTGCCAGCAGCCGTGGACTAGCGGACACCGGGGAGCTGTTTTTT.

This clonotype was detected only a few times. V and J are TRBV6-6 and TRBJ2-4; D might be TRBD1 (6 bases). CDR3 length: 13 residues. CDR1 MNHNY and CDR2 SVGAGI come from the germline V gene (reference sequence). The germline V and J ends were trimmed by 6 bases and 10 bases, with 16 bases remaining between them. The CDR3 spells CASSKPGQEIQYF. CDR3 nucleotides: TGTGCCAGCAGCAAACCGGGACAAGAGATTCAGTACTTC.